The clone carrying this TCR beta chain has a count of ten or more. The data belong to a study of T-cell reconstitution after alpha-beta-depleted transplantation in children. Unique molecular identifiers were incorporated when the TCRbeta library was constructed. TCRdb re-called the PCR reads through MiXCR, storing one row per CDR3 protein. In the table there are 260,000 or so distinct CDR3 sequences, around 12% of which are singletons. The germline V gene has CDR1 SGHRS and CDR2 YFSETQ. With V trimmed by 0 bases and J by 3 bases, 6 bases remained unmatched. This CDR3 region has 15 residues. This sequence joins TRBV5-1 and TRBJ2-7; 7 nucleotides align to TRBD1. This sequence was found in a human donor who donated a stem cell graft to a child with acute lymphoblastic leukemia. Sequenced here: PBMCs from the stem cell graft donor, sampled from the stem cell graft. CDR3 bases: TGCGCCAGCAGCTTGGAACAGGGGCCAGTCTACGAGCAGTACTTC. Its protein is CASSLEQGPVYEQYF. Drawing the rest from reference TRBV5-1 and TRBJ2-7, the complete variable domain is KAGVTQTPRYLIKTRGQQVTLSCSPISGHRSVSWYQQTPGQGLQFLFEYFSETQRNKGNFPGRFSGRQFSNSRSEMNVSTLELGDSALYLCASSLEQGPVYEQYFGPGTRLTVT.